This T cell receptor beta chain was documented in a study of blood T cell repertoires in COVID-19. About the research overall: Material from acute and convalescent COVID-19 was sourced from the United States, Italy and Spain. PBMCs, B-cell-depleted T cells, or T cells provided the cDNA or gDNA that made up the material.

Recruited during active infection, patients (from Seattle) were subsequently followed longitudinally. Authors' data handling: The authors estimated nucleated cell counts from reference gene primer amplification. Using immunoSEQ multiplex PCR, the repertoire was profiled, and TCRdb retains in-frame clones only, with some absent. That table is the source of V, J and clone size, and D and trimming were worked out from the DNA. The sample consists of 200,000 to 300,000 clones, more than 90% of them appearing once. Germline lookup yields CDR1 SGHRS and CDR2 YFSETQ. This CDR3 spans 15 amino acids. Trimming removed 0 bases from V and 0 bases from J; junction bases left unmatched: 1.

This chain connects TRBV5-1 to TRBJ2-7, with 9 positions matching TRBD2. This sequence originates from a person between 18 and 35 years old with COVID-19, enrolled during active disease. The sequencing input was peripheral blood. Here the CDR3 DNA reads TGCGCCAGCAGCTTGGAACTAGCGGGCTCCTACGAGCAGTACTTC. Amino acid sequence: CASSLELAGSYEQYF.